This TCR beta chain originates from a study of blood T cell repertoires in COVID-19. Among Cohort 3 donors, those recovered had two negative PCRs, clearance, or symptom resolution. The protocol was immunoSEQ multiplex PCR, while the TCRdb copy is restricted to in-frame clones and leaves out a portion. Found here are about 250,000 clones, roughly 90% of them singletons; the top ten hold around 2.9%. The TCR was taken from a woman in her forties or fifties who had recovered from COVID-19. The sequenced material came from PBMCs or T cells enriched from blood (not recorded which).

CDR3 sequence reads: CASSVVSGPSTDTQYF. The CDR3 DNA follows: TGTGCCAGCAGCGTAGTTAGCGGGCCTAGCACAGATACGCAGTATTTT. The genes are TRBV4-2 and TRBJ2-3; 7 bases are a match to TRBD2. V shed 5 bases and J 0 bases; nucleotides not matched to a gene: 8. CDR1 is LGHNA and CDR2 is YNFKEQ in the germline V gene. This CDR3 is built from 16 residues.